What follows are 14 T cell receptor beta chains derived from one specimen sequenced in a study of blood T cell repertoires in COVID-19. Some clones are missing from TCRdb's copy, which holds only in-frame ones; the method was immunoSEQ multiplex PCR. The table includes about 230,000 clones, just under 90% detected once. The material sequenced was PBMCs or T cells enriched from blood (not recorded which). The receptors were sampled from a woman younger than 45 with acute COVID-19.

The J gene is TRBJ2-7, the V gene TRBV5-6; 8 bases align to TRBD1. V shed 7 bases and J 2 bases; nucleotides not matched to a gene: 11. Germline CDR1 SGHDT, CDR2 YYEEEE. This CDR3 spans 15 amino acids. Here the CDR3 DNA reads TGTGCCAGCGTCATTAGGACAGGGAGGACCTACGAGCAGTACTTC. Residues: CASVIRTGRTYEQYF.

The chain couples TRBV7-8 to TRBJ1-4; 9 positions match TRBD1. Per the germline V gene, CDR1 is SGHVS and CDR2 is FQNEAQ. This CDR3 spans 16 amino acids. V shed 5 bases, J shed 3 bases, and the junction held 7 bases outside the gene matches. CDR3 sequence: CASSNRDRAPNEKLFF. The DNA of the CDR3 is TGTGCCAGCAGCAACCGGGACAGGGCCCCTAATGAAAAACTGTTTTTT. The entire variable domain, with the rest obtained from reference TRBV7-8 and TRBJ1-4, is as follows: GAGVSQSPRYKVAKRGQDVALRCDPISGHVSLFWYQQALGQGPEFLTYFQNEAQLDKSGLPSDRFFAERPEGSVSTLKIQRTQQEDSAVYLCASSNRDRAPNEKLFFGSGTQLSVL.

The chain employs TRBV5-1 and TRBJ1-1; possible D gene TRBD1, 6 bases. CDR3 size: 14 residues. V was cut by 1 base and J by 5 bases, with 12 bases left in between. Germline values: CDR1 SGHRS, CDR2 YFSETQ. DNA of the CDR3: TGCGCCAGCAGCTTGACAGGGAGGGAAACTGAAGCTTTCTTT. Its translation is CASSLTGRETEAFF.

This chain uses TRBV4-1 with TRBJ2-5; 9 bases map to TRBD1. CDR3 length equals 17 residues. The V segment lost 1 base and the J segment 5 bases; nucleotides outside the gene matches: 11. Germline CDR1 is MGHRA and CDR2 is YSYEKL. The CDR3 here is CASSQGIWTGVYETQYF. CDR3 nucleotides: TGCGCCAGCAGCCAAGGGATTTGGACAGGGGTATACGAGACCCAGTACTTC.

This chain joins TRBV3-1 (or the pseudogene TRBV3-2) and TRBJ2-3, with TRBD2 matching 10 bases. CDR1 is LGHDT, CDR2 YNNKEL, per germline (reference sequence). The CDR3 is made up of 15 amino acids. V shed 0 bases, J shed 7 bases, and the junction held 4 bases outside the gene matches. The CDR3 nucleotides read TGTGCCAGCAGCCAAGACCTTAGCGGGGGGAATACGCAGTATTTT. It specifies CASSQDLSGGNTQYF.

This chain links TRBV3-1 (or the pseudogene TRBV3-2) with TRBJ2-7, with TRBD2 as a possible D gene (5 bases). The CDR3 sequence is 13 residues long. Germline CDR1 is LGHDT and CDR2 is YNNKEL (reference sequence). Trimming took 4 bases from V and 3 from J, leaving 10 bases between them. DNA of the CDR3: TGTGCCAGCAGCCGAGGGCTGATCTACGAGCAGTACTTC. As protein: CASSRGLIYEQYF.

The gene calls are TRBV29-1 and TRBJ1-4; a weak D match, TRBD1 (5 bases). Germline V gene data show CDR1 as SQVTM and CDR2 as ANQGSEA. Trimming removed 1 base at V and 6 bases at J, with 9 bases between. The CDR3 runs to 13 residues. The CDR3 loop reads CSVEGGKDEKLFF. The CDR3 DNA reads as TGCAGCGTTGAAGGGGGCAAGGATGAAAAACTGTTTTTT.

This clone occurred once. V usage is TRBV3-1 (or the pseudogene TRBV3-2) and J usage is TRBJ2-7, with 9 nucleotides matching TRBD2. V lost 0 bases to trimming and J lost 3 bases; unmatched junction nucleotides: 6. The CDR3 has 16 amino acids. The germline V gene encodes CDR1 LGHDT and CDR2 YNNKEL (reference sequence). CDR3 residues: CASSQDSQRGVYEQYF. The CDR3 DNA reads as TGTGCCAGCAGCCAAGATTCTCAGCGGGGGGTCTACGAGCAGTACTTC.

The chain recombines TRBV11-2 with TRBJ2-1, with TRBD2 matching over 7 bases. The length of the CDR3 is 15 residues. V trimming: 0 bases; J trimming: 2 bases; junction bases outside the gene matches: 1. The germline CDR1 and CDR2 sequences are SGHAT and FQNNGV. This chain's CDR3 is CASSLEAGTYNEQFF. The CDR3 DNA reads TGTGCCAGCAGCTTAGAAGCGGGGACCTACAATGAGCAGTTCTTC.

This chain joins TRBV6-5 and TRBJ2-7, with a weak D call TRBD2 (7 bases). V lost 7 bases and J 2 bases, leaving 18 bases between the germline ends. The CDR3 has 15 residues. From germline, CDR1 is MNHEY and CDR2 SVGAGI. Written as DNA, the CDR3 is TGTGCCAGCACCCAGGGCGGGGGCCTCGCCTACGAGCAGTACTTC. It codes for CASTQGGGLAYEQYF.

The count of this clone is one. The rearrangement uses TRBV4-3 and TRBJ1-2, with D maybe TRBD1 (6 bases). The CDR3 has 14 residues. V was cut by 3 bases and J by 7 bases, with 15 bases left in between. Germline V gene lookup returns CDR1 LGHNA and CDR2 YSLEER. CDR3 nucleotides: TGCGCCAGCAGCCACGCGGCAGGGGATCTTGGCTACACCTTC. Translating it yields CASSHAAGDLGYTF.

This rearrangement joins TRBV7-2 to TRBJ1-6; D call uncertain. Trimming removed 5 bases from V and 11 bases from J, with 13 bases in between. This CDR3 has 13 amino acids. The germline V gene has CDR1 SGHTA and CDR2 FQGNSA. CDR3 loop: CASSTVREAPLHF. CDR3 nucleotides: TGTGCCAGCAGCACCGTACGGGAGGCACCCCTCCACTTT.

The V gene is TRBV7-8, the J gene TRBJ1-3; 7 bases align to TRBD1. The CDR3 runs 15 residues. CDR1 SGHVS and CDR2 FQNEAQ come from the germline V gene. The V segment lost 5 bases and the J segment 2 bases; nucleotides outside the gene matches: 6. CDR3 DNA: TGTGCCAGCAGCGTAGACAGGGTTACTGGAAACACCATATATTTT. It codes for CASSVDRVTGNTIYF.

This sequence joins TRBV28 and TRBJ2-4; 7 bases match TRBD2. The CDR3 covers 17 residues. Germline V gene sequence: CDR1 MDHEN, CDR2 SYDVKM. The trim removed 3 bases at V and 2 bases at J, leaving 10 bases unmatched. The CDR3 loop reads CASSLGGDPSPKNIQYF. The CDR3 DNA reads TGTGCCAGCAGTTTGGGGGGGGACCCTTCACCCAAAAACATTCAGTACTTC.